This T cell receptor beta chain was found in a study of T cell responses to AZD1222 COVID-19 vaccine (dated by TCRdb to the early 2020s). For context, the study as a whole: AZD1222 recipients given second doses at about 4 weeks or at about 12 weeks were pooled, since spike-specific TCR depth and breadth were not found to differ between the two schedules. TCR sequencing was performed for 230 to 250 trial participants, of whom roughly 200 were given two doses of AZD1222 and some 25 were given two doses of MenACWY control vaccine. Trial participants were enrolled by age into 18-55, 56-69 and 70-plus year subgroups, with roughly 160, 29 and 62 TCR-sequenced participants respectively.

The CDR3 regions of human TCRbeta chains were analyzed by immunosequencing. The original methods were these. Repertoire TCRs were matched against a reference library of SARS-CoV-2-specific TCRs generated with the MIRA antigen-specificity platform. Breadth was defined as the fraction of unique TCRs that were SARS-CoV-2-associated, and depth was defined as the fraction of total T cells that were SARS-CoV-2-associated. Each spike-specific TCR was assigned to its reactive spike region and to a CD4 or CD8 class using the MIRA data. Log10-transformed breadth and depth values were compared by one-way ANOVA with Sidak's multiple comparisons tests. TCRdb obtained this table from immuneACCESS and retained in-frame rearrangements with V and J assigned. These tables miss some clones; where compared with another copy, unresolved V genes account for less than half of the shortfall, and the remainder is unexplained. That table is the source of V, J and clone size, and D and trimming were worked out from the DNA. Counted in this sample were approximately 110,000 clones; 70% to 90% of them appeared once. The ten largest clones represent 5.5% to 8% of the sample.

This clone has a handful of counts. Which antigen it targets is not known. Base qualities are missing; no much larger clone stands one base away. The paper's findings and limits, for the study overall: Because no day 14 peak-response samples were available, the repertoires could be characterized only after the peak T cell response. Most participants were white British and females outnumbered males, and the authors suggested that clonal diversity may have been underestimated. CD4 TCRs associated with the vaccine covered the entire spike protein, and the dominant responses were in regions 160-218 and 743-854. After two AZD1222 doses, spike-specific TCR breadth and depth were significantly higher than at day 0 and than in MenACWY recipients. Only a handful of AZD1222 recipients were SARS-CoV-2 seropositive at baseline, limiting conclusions about previously exposed vaccinees. The 56-69-year group was small, and its depth increase did not reach significance, likely because of low power. Epitopes outside the regions mutated in the B.1.351 and B.1.1.7 variants were reportedly recognized by nearly half of the unique spike-specific TCRs.

The time point label corresponds to: baseline before first vaccination. The vaccinee samples were drawn from two UK trials, COV001 and COV002, one of which was a single-blind randomized controlled phase 2/3 trial testing AZD1222 (ChAdOx1 nCoV-19) in healthy adults. For TCRbeta chain sequencing, PBMC samples were collected from trial participants at day 0 and at day 28 after the second dose. Trimming takes 0 bases from V and 7 bases from J, and the germline ends sit 15 bases apart. CDR1 and CDR2 (GTSNPN, SVGIG) derive from the germline V gene (reference sequence). From the cysteine through the phenylalanine, the CDR3 covers 15 amino acids. The read is trimmed to its CDR3 DNA, 45 bases read in frame from base 1.

The clonotype was recovered from an adult in good health. The sample was peripheral blood, taken on day 0 of AZD1222 vaccination. The rearranged chain carries TRBV30 and TRBJ2-2, and TRBD2 may be the D gene, going by 6 matching bases. The DNA sequence follows: TGTGCCTGGAGTGTACTTACGGGGGTAGGCGGGGAGCTGTTTTTT. This encodes CAWSVLTGVGGELFF.